These T cell receptor beta chains were read from a single sample in a study of kidney transplant recipient with SARS-CoV-2 infection. TCRdb re-called the reads with MiXCR, one entry per CDR3 protein. The repertoire holds fewer than 250,000 distinct CDR3 sequences, with less than 35% as singletons. This sample comprised a blood sample, obtained at baseline and on roughly day 120 from a kidney transplant recipient. The receptors stem from a male patient aged 25-45 years who had COVID-19 and was a kidney transplant recipient. Some of these T cells may belong to the graft donor. CDR3s include the opening cysteine and the closing phenylalanine or tryptophan. D genes are given only for firm matches. For some rows the clone size is stated as once, few or many, or as a class when expanded; others skip it.

d_call: NA; j_call: TRBJ2-1; clone_size: many; v_call: TRBV10-3; cdr3_aa: CAISVSRGGEQFF; cdr3_nt: TGTGCCATCAGTGTGAGCAGGGGCGGTGAGCAGTTCTTC
d_call: NA; j_call: TRBJ2-2; clone_size: many; v_call: TRBV2; cdr3_aa: CASSEGGASVGGELFF; cdr3_nt: TGTGCCAGCAGTGAAGGAGGGGCTAGCGTTGGCGGGGAGCTGTTTTTT
d_call: TRBD1; j_call: TRBJ1-5; clone_size: NA; v_call: TRBV7-6; cdr3_aa: CASSLAGTGKSDQHQHF; cdr3_nt: TGTGCCAGCAGCTTAGCAGGGACAGGGAAGAGCGATCAGCACCAGCATTTT
d_call: NA; j_call: TRBJ1-2; clone_size: many; v_call: TRBV18; cdr3_aa: CASSPPGLTATLYGYTF; cdr3_nt: TGTGCCAGCTCACCACCGGGCCTGACAGCAACGCTCTATGGCTACACCTTC
d_call: NA; j_call: TRBJ1-6; clone_size: many; v_call: TRBV5-1; cdr3_aa: CASSAGVNNSPLHF; cdr3_nt: TGCGCCAGCAGCGCCGGGGTAAATAATTCACCCCTCCACTTT
d_call: TRBD2; j_call: TRBJ2-1; clone_size: many; v_call: TRBV7-9; cdr3_aa: CASSFGLAGWSYNEQFF; cdr3_nt: TGTGCCAGCAGCTTCGGACTAGCGGGATGGTCTTACAATGAGCAGTTCTTC
d_call: TRBD1; j_call: TRBJ1-4; clone_size: many; v_call: TRBV7-9; cdr3_aa: CASSLGGQGSEKLFF; cdr3_nt: TGTGCCAGCAGCTTAGGGGGACAGGGGAGTGAAAAACTGTTTTTT
d_call: NA; j_call: TRBJ1-2; clone_size: many; v_call: TRBV30; cdr3_aa: CAWFRLRYRKTYGYTF; cdr3_nt: TGTGCCTGGTTTCGCCTGCGTTATAGAAAGACCTATGGCTACACCTTC
d_call: TRBD2; j_call: TRBJ2-3; clone_size: many; v_call: TRBV6-5; cdr3_aa: CASSYSRPGGLAGGPDTDTQYF; cdr3_nt: TGTGCCAGCAGTTACTCGAGGCCTGGTGGGCTAGCGGGAGGGCCGGACACAGATACGCAGTATTTT
d_call: NA; j_call: TRBJ2-6; clone_size: many; v_call: TRBV8-2; cdr3_aa: CGIGGRITQSRANVLTF; cdr3_nt: TGTGGCATTGGCGGCAGGATAACACAAAGTCGGGCCAACGTCCTGACTTTC
d_call: NA; j_call: TRBJ1-2; clone_size: NA; v_call: TRBV25-1; cdr3_aa: CASSVDAELGKTYGYTF; cdr3_nt: TGTGCCAGCAGTGTGGACGCAGAACTGGGAAAGACCTATGGCTACACCTTC
d_call: NA; j_call: TRBJ1-5; clone_size: many; v_call: TRBV27; cdr3_aa: CASSSGPQSNQPQHF; cdr3_nt: TGTGCCAGCAGTTCGGGGCCACAGAGCAATCAGCCCCAGCATTTT
d_call: TRBD1; j_call: TRBJ1-2; clone_size: many; v_call: TRBV20-1; cdr3_aa: CSASPGTGGLYTF; cdr3_nt: TGCAGTGCCAGTCCCGGGACAGGGGGCTTGTACACCTTC
d_call: NA; j_call: TRBJ1-2; clone_size: many; v_call: TRBV25-1; cdr3_aa: CASSKGEELGKTYGYTF; cdr3_nt: TGTGCCAGCAGTAAGGGGGAAGAACTGGGAAAGACCTATGGCTACACCTTC
d_call: TRBD1; j_call: TRBJ2-5; clone_size: many; v_call: TRBV9; cdr3_aa: CASSVLGQGAGETQYF; cdr3_nt: TGTGCCAGCAGCGTATTGGGACAGGGGGCTGGAGAGACCCAGTACTTC
d_call: NA; j_call: TRBJ2-3; clone_size: many; v_call: TRBV20-1; cdr3_aa: CSVLDSRTDTQYF; cdr3_nt: TGCAGTGTTCTGGACAGCCGTACAGATACGCAGTATTTT
d_call: NA; j_call: TRBJ2-7; clone_size: many; v_call: TRBV27; cdr3_aa: CASSLGWDGSYEQYF; cdr3_nt: TGTGCCAGCAGTTTGGGGTGGGACGGGTCCTACGAGCAGTACTTC
d_call: TRBD2; j_call: TRBJ2-1; clone_size: many; v_call: TRBV7-3; cdr3_aa: CASSPIAGGTYNEQFF; cdr3_nt: TGTGCCAGCAGCCCCATAGCGGGAGGGACCTACAATGAGCAGTTCTTC
d_call: NA; j_call: TRBJ1-3; clone_size: many; v_call: TRBV7-8; cdr3_aa: CASRAEGRAGGNTIYF; cdr3_nt: TGTGCCAGCAGGGCGGAGGGCCGTGCGGGAGGTAACACCATATATTTT
d_call: NA; j_call: TRBJ2-7; clone_size: many; v_call: TRBV12-3/TRBV12-4; cdr3_aa: CASRAAGGSYEQYF; cdr3_nt: TGTGCCAGCAGGGCTGCGGGCGGATCCTACGAGCAGTACTTC
d_call: NA; j_call: TRBJ2-5; clone_size: many; v_call: TRBV4-2; cdr3_aa: CASSLAWETQYF; cdr3_nt: TGTGCCAGCAGTTTAGCTTGGGAGACCCAGTACTTC
d_call: NA; j_call: TRBJ1-2; clone_size: many; v_call: TRBV23-1; cdr3_aa: CASSMQSLRRKTYGYTF; cdr3_nt: TGCGCCAGCAGTATGCAATCGCTACGCAGAAAGACCTATGGCTACACCTTC
d_call: TRBD1; j_call: TRBJ2-7; clone_size: many; v_call: TRBV9; cdr3_aa: CASSVAPGTGSYEQYF; cdr3_nt: TGTGCCAGCAGCGTAGCTCCGGGGACAGGGAGCTACGAGCAGTACTTC
d_call: NA; j_call: TRBJ1-2; clone_size: many; v_call: TRBV6-9; cdr3_aa: CASSLRVPYGKTYGYTF; cdr3_nt: TGTGCCAGCAGTCTAAGAGTGCCTTACGGAAAGACCTATGGCTACACCTTC
d_call: TRBD1; j_call: TRBJ2-5; clone_size: many; v_call: TRBV28; cdr3_aa: CASRLTGGQTQYF; cdr3_nt: TGTGCCAGCAGGCTAACAGGGGGTCAGACCCAGTACTTC
d_call: NA; j_call: TRBJ2-1; clone_size: NA; v_call: TRBV2; cdr3_aa: CASRGGASYNEQFF; cdr3_nt: TGTGCCAGCAGGGGGGGAGCCTCCTACAATGAGCAGTTCTTC
d_call: TRBD1; j_call: TRBJ1-6; clone_size: NA; v_call: TRBV10-3; cdr3_aa: CAIRDGQGNSPLHF; cdr3_nt: TGTGCCATCAGGGACGGACAGGGTAATTCACCCCTCCACTTT
d_call: NA; j_call: TRBJ1-2; clone_size: many; v_call: TRBV9; cdr3_aa: CASACRYSRKTYGYTF; cdr3_nt: TGTGCCAGCGCGTGCAGGTACTCAAGAAAGACCTATGGCTACACCTTC
d_call: NA; j_call: TRBJ1-6; clone_size: many; v_call: TRBV11-2; cdr3_aa: CASSSVGHYSPLHF; cdr3_nt: TGTGCCAGCAGCTCCGTTGGGCATTATTCACCCCTCCACTTT
d_call: NA; j_call: TRBJ2-7; clone_size: many; v_call: TRBV10-3; cdr3_aa: CAISGRSEQYF; cdr3_nt: TGTGCCATCAGTGGCCGTTCCGAGCAGTACTTC